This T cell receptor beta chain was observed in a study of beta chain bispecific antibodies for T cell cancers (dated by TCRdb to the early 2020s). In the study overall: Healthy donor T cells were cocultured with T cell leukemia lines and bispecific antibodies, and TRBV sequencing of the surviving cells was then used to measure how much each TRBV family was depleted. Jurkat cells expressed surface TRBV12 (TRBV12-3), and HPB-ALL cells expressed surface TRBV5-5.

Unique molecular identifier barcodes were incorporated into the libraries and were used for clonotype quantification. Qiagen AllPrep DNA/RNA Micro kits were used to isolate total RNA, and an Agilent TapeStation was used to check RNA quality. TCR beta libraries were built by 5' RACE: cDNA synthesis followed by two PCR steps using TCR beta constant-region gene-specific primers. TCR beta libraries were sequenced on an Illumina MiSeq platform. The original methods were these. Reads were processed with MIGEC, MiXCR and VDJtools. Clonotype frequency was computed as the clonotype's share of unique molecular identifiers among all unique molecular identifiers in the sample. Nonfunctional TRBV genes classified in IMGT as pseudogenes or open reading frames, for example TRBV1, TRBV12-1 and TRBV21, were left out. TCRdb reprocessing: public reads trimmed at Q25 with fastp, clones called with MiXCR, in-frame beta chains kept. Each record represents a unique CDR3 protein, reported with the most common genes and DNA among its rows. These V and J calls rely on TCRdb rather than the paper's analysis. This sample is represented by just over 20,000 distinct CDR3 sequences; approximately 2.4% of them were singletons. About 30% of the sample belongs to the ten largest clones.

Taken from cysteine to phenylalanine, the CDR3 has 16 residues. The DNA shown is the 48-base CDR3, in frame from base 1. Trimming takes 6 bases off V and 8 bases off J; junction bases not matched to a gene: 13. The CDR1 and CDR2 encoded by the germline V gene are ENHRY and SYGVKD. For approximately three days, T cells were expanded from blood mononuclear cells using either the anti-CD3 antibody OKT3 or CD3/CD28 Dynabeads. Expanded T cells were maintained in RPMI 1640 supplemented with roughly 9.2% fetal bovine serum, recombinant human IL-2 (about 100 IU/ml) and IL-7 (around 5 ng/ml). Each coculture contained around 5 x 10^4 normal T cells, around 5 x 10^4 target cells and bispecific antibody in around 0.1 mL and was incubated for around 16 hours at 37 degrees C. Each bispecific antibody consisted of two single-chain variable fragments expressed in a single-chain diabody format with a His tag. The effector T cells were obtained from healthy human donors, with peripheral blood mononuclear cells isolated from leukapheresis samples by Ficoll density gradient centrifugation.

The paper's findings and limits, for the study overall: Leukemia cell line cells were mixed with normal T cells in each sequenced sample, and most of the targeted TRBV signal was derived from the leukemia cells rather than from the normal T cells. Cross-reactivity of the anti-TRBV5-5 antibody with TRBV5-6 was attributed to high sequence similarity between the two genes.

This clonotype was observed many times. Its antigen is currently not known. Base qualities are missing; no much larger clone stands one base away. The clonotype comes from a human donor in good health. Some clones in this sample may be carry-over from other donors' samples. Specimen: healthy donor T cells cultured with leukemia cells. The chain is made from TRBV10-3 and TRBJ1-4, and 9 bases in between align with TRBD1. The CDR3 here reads CAISALGQGSEEKLFF. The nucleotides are TGTGCCATCAGCGCCTTGGGACAGGGATCGGAAGAAAAACTGTTTTTT.